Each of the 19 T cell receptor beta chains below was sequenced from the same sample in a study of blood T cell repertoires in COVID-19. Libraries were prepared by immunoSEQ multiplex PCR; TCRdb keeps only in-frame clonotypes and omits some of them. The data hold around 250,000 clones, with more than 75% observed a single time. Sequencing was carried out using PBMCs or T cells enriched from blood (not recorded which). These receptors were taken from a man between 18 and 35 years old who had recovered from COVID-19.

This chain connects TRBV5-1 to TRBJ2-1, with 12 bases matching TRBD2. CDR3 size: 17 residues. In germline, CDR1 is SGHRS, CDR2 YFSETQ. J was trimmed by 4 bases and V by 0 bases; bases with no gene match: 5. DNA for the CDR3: TGCGCCAGCAGCTTGGCCCCGCTAGCGGGAGGGTACAATGAGCAGTTCTTC. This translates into CASSLAPLAGGYNEQFF.

CDR3 amino acids: CATLGTRTDTQYF. The CDR3 DNA reads as TGTGCCACCCTGGGCACACGCACAGATACGCAGTATTTT. The J gene is TRBJ2-3, the V gene TRBV19; D is uncertain. This CDR3 has 13 residues. Germline CDR1 and CDR2: LNHDA and SQIVND (reference sequence). The V and J ends lost 10 bases and 1 base respectively, with 12 bases between them.

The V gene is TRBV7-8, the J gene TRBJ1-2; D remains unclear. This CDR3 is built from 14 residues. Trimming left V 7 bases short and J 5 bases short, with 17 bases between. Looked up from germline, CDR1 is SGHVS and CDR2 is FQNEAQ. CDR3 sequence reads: CASTPELHKYGYTF. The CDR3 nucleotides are TGTGCCAGCACCCCCGAACTCCATAAGTATGGCTACACCTTC.

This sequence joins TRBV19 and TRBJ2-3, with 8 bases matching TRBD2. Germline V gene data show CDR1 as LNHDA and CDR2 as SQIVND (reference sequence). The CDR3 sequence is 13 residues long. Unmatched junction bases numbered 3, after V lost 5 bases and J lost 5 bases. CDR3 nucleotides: TGTGCCAGTAGTGGGCTAGCGGGAGATACGCAGTATTTT. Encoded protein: CASSGLAGDTQYF.

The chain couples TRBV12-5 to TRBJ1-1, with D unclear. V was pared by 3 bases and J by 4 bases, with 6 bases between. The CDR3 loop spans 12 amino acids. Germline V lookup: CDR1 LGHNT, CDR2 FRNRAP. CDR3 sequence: CASGFGVTEAFF. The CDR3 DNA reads TGTGCTAGTGGTTTCGGAGTCACTGAAGCTTTCTTT.

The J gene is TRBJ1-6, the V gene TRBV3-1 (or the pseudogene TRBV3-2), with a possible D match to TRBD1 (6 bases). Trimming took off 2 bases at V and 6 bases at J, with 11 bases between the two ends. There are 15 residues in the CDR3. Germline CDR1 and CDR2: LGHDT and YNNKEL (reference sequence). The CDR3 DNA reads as TGTGCCAGCAGCCAATTCGGGGACATTAATTCACCCCTCCACTTT. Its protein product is CASSQFGDINSPLHF.

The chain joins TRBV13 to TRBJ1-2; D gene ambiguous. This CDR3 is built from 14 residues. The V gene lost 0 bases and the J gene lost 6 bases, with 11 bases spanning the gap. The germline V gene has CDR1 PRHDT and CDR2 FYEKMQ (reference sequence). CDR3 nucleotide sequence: TGTGCCAGCAGCTTAGGCCGTAGGGAGGATGGCTACACCTTC. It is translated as CASSLGRREDGYTF.

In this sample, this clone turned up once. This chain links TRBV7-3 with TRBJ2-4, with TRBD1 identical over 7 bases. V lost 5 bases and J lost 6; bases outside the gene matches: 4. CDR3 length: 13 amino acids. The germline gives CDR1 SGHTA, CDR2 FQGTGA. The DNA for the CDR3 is TGTGCCAGCAGCCTGGGACAGACAAACATTCAGTACTTC. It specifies CASSLGQTNIQYF.

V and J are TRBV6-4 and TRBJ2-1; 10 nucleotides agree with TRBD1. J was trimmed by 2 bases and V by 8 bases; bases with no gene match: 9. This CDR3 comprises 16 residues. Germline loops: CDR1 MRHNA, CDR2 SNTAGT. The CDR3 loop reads CASSPGQGLAYNEQFF. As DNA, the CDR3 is TGTGCCAGCTCCCCGGGACAGGGGTTGGCCTACAATGAGCAGTTCTTC.

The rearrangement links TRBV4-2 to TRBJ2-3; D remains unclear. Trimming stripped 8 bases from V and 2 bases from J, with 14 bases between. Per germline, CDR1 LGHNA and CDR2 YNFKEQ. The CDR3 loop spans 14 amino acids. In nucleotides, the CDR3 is TGTGCCAGCTCGGGTAGTTCTCTCACAGATACGCAGTATTTT. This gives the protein CASSGSSLTDTQYF.

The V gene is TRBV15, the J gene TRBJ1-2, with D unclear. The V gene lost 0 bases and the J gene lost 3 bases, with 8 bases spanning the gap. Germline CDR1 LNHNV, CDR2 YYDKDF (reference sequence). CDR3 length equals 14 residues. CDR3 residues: CATSRDLADYGYTF. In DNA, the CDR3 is TGTGCCACCAGCAGAGATCTGGCAGACTATGGCTACACCTTC.

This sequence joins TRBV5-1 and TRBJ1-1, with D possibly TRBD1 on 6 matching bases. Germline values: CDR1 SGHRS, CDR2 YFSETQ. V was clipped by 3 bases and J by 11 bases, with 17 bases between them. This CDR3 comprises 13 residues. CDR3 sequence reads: CASSSPDSFEAFF. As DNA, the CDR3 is TGCGCCAGCAGCTCCCCGGACAGTTTCGAGGCTTTCTTT.

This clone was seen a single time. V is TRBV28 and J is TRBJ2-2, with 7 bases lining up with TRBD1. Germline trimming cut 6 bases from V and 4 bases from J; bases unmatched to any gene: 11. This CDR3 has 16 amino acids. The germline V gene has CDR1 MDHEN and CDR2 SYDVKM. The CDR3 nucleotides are TGTGCCAGCAGGATCCCTGAGGGGGCAGGCACCGGGGAGCTGTTTTTT. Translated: CASRIPEGAGTGELFF.

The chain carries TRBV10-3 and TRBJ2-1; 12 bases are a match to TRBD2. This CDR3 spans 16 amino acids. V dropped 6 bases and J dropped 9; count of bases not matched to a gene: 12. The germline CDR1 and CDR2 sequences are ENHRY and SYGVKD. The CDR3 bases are TGTGCCATCAGAAAGGGACTAGCGGGTTTAGCAGCTGAGCAGTTCTTC. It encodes CAIRKGLAGLAAEQFF.

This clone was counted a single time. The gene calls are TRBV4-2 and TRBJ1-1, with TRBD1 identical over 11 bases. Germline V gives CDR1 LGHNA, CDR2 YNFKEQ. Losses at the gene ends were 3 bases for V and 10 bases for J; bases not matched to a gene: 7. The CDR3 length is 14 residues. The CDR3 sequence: CASSQMDRGLIAFF. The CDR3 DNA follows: TGTGCCAGCAGCCAGATGGACAGGGGGCTCATAGCTTTCTTT.

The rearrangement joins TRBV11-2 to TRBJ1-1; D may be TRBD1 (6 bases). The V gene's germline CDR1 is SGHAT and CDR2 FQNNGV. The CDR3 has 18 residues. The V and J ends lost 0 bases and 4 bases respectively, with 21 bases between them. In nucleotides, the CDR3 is TGTGCCAGCAGCTTAGATTATAGGGGGGGCGTGTTATCCACTGAAGCTTTCTTT. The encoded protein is CASSLDYRGGVLSTEAFF.

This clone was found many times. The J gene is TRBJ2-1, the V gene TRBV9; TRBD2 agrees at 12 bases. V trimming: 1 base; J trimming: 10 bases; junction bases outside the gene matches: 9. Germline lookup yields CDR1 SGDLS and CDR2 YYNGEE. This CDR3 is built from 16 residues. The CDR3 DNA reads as TGTGCCAGCAGCGTATGGACTAGCGGGGCCGCGGGGGAGCAGTTCTTC. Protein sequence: CASSVWTSGAAGEQFF.

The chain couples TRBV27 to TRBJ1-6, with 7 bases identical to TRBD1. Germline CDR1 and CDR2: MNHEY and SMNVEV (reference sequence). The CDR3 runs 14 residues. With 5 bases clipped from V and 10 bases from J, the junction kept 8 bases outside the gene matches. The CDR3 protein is CASSPSTGLSPLHF. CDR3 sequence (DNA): TGTGCCAGCAGTCCCTCGACAGGGCTCTCACCCCTCCACTTT.

CDR3 sequence: CASSPVPGLPLEQYF. Here the CDR3 DNA reads TGTGCCAGCAGCCCCGTTCCCGGACTTCCTCTCGAGCAGTACTTC. This chain connects TRBV7-9 to TRBJ2-7, with a possible D match to TRBD2 (5 bases). The CDR3 loop spans 15 amino acids. Germline V gene data show CDR1 as SEHNR and CDR2 as FQNEAQ (reference sequence). Between the trimmed V and J ends, which lost 5 bases and 6 bases, there was a span of 20 bases. The full variable domain, in which reference TRBV7-9 and TRBJ2-7 provide the parts outside the CDR3, is DTGVSQNPRHKITKRGQNVTFRCDPISEHNRLYWYRQTLGQGPEFLTYFQNEAQLEKSRLLSDRFSAERPKGSFSTLEIQRTEQGDSAMYLCASSPVPGLPLEQYFGPGTRLTVT.